What follows are 21 T cell receptor beta chains derived from one specimen sequenced in a study of beta chain features in type 1 diabetes listed by TCRdb under 2018. The library was built by means of the immunoSEQ multiplex PCR assay. All of the isolated RNA was reverse transcribed with the High Capacity cDNA Reverse Transcription Kit, so expressed TCRB transcripts were sequenced. In TCRdb, the immuneACCESS table is reduced to in-frame sequences with V and J assigned. These tables do not hold every clone; where another copy was compared, an unresolved V gene accounts for under half, and the others remain unexplained. This sample comprises some 410,000 clones, approximately 15% of them detected only once. The ten largest clones take up roughly 0.038% of the sample. The sequenced sample consisted of naive CD4+ T cells from blood. The cell subset or site label for this specimen denotes: true naive CD4+ T cells. The receptors come from a man younger than 45 in good health.

This clone was counted a few times. This chain links TRBV30 with TRBJ1-1; TRBD1 matches at 8 bases. Germline loops: CDR1 GTSNPN, CDR2 SVGIG (reference sequence). This CDR3 has 13 amino acids. V trimming: 4 bases; J trimming: 1 base; junction bases outside the gene matches: 2. The CDR3 spells CAWTGGRNTEAFF. The CDR3 coding sequence is TGTGCCTGGACAGGGGGCCGGAACACTGAAGCTTTCTTT.

The chain joins TRBV30 to TRBJ1-2; D unresolved. CDR3 length: 11 amino acids. Germline CDR1 and CDR2: GTSNPN and SVGIG (reference sequence). The V gene lost 2 bases and the J gene lost 8 bases, with 9 bases spanning the gap. DNA for the CDR3: TGTGCCTGGAGTAGAATTGGGGGCTACACCTTC. Translated: CAWSRIGGYTF.

V and J are TRBV9 and TRBJ2-3, with D unclear. Between the trimmed V and J ends, which lost 5 bases and 1 base, there was a span of 11 bases. The CDR3 consists of 14 residues. Germline lookup yields CDR1 SGDLS and CDR2 YYNGEE. The CDR3 loop reads CASSVKDGTDTQYF. CDR3 sequence (DNA): TGTGCCAGCAGTGTTAAGGACGGCACAGATACGCAGTATTTT.

This clone was detected a few times. This chain joins TRBV9 and TRBJ2-3; D tentatively reads TRBD1 or TRBD2 (5 bases each). V was clipped by 3 bases and J by 0 bases, with 14 bases between them. Germline V gene data show CDR1 as SGDLS and CDR2 as YYNGEE. CDR3 length: 16 amino acids. This chain's CDR3 is CASSARTGRSTDTQYF. CDR3 coding DNA: TGTGCCAGCAGCGCGCGGACGGGGCGGAGCACAGATACGCAGTATTTT.

The gene calls are TRBV23-1 and TRBJ2-1; D not resolved. TRBV23-1 is an open reading frame, and its role is uncertain. The V end lost 7 bases, the J end lost 0 bases, and 22 bases lay between the germline ends. The CDR3 totals 18 residues. The CDR3 region has the DNA TGCGCCAGCACCCTCTTCAGGACCCTCTCATGCTCCTACAATGAGCAGTTCTTC. Its protein product is CASTLFRTLSCSYNEQFF.

In this sample, this clone turned up a few times. The chain links TRBV4-3 to TRBJ2-1; D not resolved. Trimming cost V 0 bases and J 9 bases, with 15 bases left between them. The CDR3 contains 15 residues. Germline-derived CDR1 and CDR2 are LGHNA and YSLEER. CDR3 in amino acids: CASSQETHSTVEQFF. For the CDR3, the DNA is TGCGCCAGCAGCCAAGAAACCCATTCCACGGTTGAGCAGTTCTTC.

This clone was observed a handful of times. This chain uses TRBV6-1 with TRBJ2-7; no clear D. CDR3 length: 12 residues. In germline, CDR1 is MNHNS, CDR2 SASEGT. V was pared by 1 base and J by 7 bases, with 8 bases between. The CDR3 protein is CASSEDIVEQYV. The CDR3 DNA reads TGTGCCAGCAGTGAAGACATTGTGGAGCAGTACGTC.

This clone has a handful of counts. CDR3 in DNA: TGTGCCTGGAGTGCCGGGGACAGGCAGCCCCAGCATTTT. Translated, it gives CAWSAGDRQPQHF. The rearrangement links TRBV30 to TRBJ1-5; 8 positions agree with TRBD1. After removal of 1 base from V and 7 bases from J, the junction contained 3 bases not matched to a gene. This CDR3 has 13 residues. Germline values: CDR1 GTSNPN, CDR2 SVGIG (reference sequence).

The chain is built from TRBV4-1 and TRBJ2-3, with D possibly TRBD2 on 5 matching bases. V was shortened by 4 bases and J by 3 bases, with 17 bases between the two germline ends. The CDR3 runs to 16 residues. Germline lookup yields CDR1 MGHRA and CDR2 YSYEKL. The CDR3 region is CASSPLDGVRTDTQYF. The CDR3 DNA sequence: TGCGCCAGCAGCCCGCTGGACGGGGTTAGGACAGATACGCAGTATTTT.

The V gene is TRBV18, the J gene TRBJ2-7; TRBD2 agrees at 11 bases. V lost 3 bases, J lost 1 base, and 2 bases stayed unmatched. The CDR3 contains 15 residues. Germline lookup yields CDR1 KGHSH and CDR2 LQKENI. In nucleotides, the CDR3 is TGTGCCAGCTCACCCGGGACTAGCGGTTCCTACGAGCAGTACTTC. It codes for CASSPGTSGSYEQYF.

In this sample, this clone turned up a few times. This chain links TRBV7-2 with TRBJ1-2; D unresolved. This CDR3 region has 13 residues. Germline V CDR1 and CDR2: SGHTA, FQGNSA. Trimming took 5 bases from V and 6 from J, leaving 13 bases between them. CDR3: CASSATEAHGYTF. In nucleotides, the CDR3 is TGTGCCAGCAGCGCCACCGAGGCGCATGGCTACACCTTC. Filled out from reference TRBV7-2 and TRBJ1-2, the complete variable domain reads GAGVSQSPSNKVTEKGKDVELRCDPISGHTALYWYRQSLGQGLEFLIYFQGNSAPDKSGLPSDRFSAERTGGSVSTLTIQRTQQEDSAVYLCASSATEAHGYTFGSGTRLTVV.

The rearrangement joins TRBV29-1 to TRBJ2-7; the D gene is possibly TRBD1 (6 bases). Trimming cost V 6 bases and J 6 bases, with 15 bases left between them. Germline lookup yields CDR1 SQVTM and CDR2 ANQGSEA. This CDR3 has 12 amino acids. The chain's CDR3 is CSVESGVGEQYF. In DNA, the CDR3 is TGCAGCGTGGAGTCAGGGGTTGGCGAGCAGTACTTC.

V gene TRBV7-9 combines with J gene TRBJ1-2, with D possibly matching TRBD1 (5 bases). Germline assignment: CDR1 SEHNR and CDR2 FQNEAQ (reference sequence). CDR3 length: 14 amino acids. V lost 2 bases and J lost 7, with 14 bases in between. DNA of the CDR3: TGTGCCAGCAGCTTAACGCAGGGAAAGGTTGGCTACACCTTC. Translating gives CASSLTQGKVGYTF.

The table lists this clone with a few counts. The gene calls are TRBV23-1 and TRBJ2-7; 9 bases line up with TRBD1. TRBV23-1 falls under the ORF class, with uncertain function. CDR3 size: 15 residues. V was clipped by 4 bases and J by 4 bases; unmatched bases: 8. Written as DNA, the CDR3 is TGCGCCAGCAGTCTCTCGGGACAGGGAGGGTACGAGCAGTACTTC. Translated, it gives CASSLSGQGGYEQYF.

This clone was observed many times. V and J are TRBV4-1 and TRBJ2-5; D gene uncertain. The CDR3 is 15 amino acids. The ends were cut back, 3 bases at V and 5 bases at J, with 16 bases in the middle. Germline V gives CDR1 MGHRA, CDR2 YSYEKL. CDR3 nucleotide sequence: TGCGCCAGCAGCCACCATTGGGATGATAGCGAGACCCAGTACTTC. Its translation: CASSHHWDDSETQYF.

V gene TRBV19 combines with J gene TRBJ1-4; D not resolved. Germline V gene sequence: CDR1 LNHDA, CDR2 SQIVND (reference sequence). Trimming shortened V by 1 base and J by 8 bases, and 8 bases separated the two germline ends. The CDR3 sequence is 13 residues long. CDR3 coding DNA: TGTGCCAGTAGTATAGCGGACCGGGAAAAACTGTTTTTT. This codes for CASSIADREKLFF.

The chain combines TRBV19 with TRBJ1-2; possibly TRBD1 for D (5 bases). Germline CDR1 and CDR2: LNHDA and SQIVND (reference sequence). Trimming shortened V by 3 bases and J by 7 bases, and 18 bases separated the two germline ends. This CDR3 region has 15 residues. CDR3 DNA: TGTGCCAGTAGTATTGGTCCCAGGGACGGCGGTGGCTACACCTTC. It yields the protein CASSIGPRDGGGYTF. The whole variable domain, remainder taken from reference TRBV19 and TRBJ1-2, is DGGITQSPKYLFRKEGQNVTLSCEQNLNHDAMYWYRQDPGQGLRLIYYSQIVNDFQKGDIAEGYSVSREKKESFPLTVTSAQKNPTAFYLCASSIGPRDGGGYTFGSGTRLTVV.

This clone was recorded a few times. The rearrangement links TRBV18 to TRBJ2-3, with D perhaps given as TRBD1 or TRBD2 (6 bases each). The CDR3 contains 16 residues. V gave up 3 bases and J gave up 6 bases, with 19 bases separating them. Germline V gene lookup returns CDR1 KGHSH and CDR2 LQKENI. CDR3 bases: TGTGCCAGCTCACCGCTGGGACAAAGCGGAGGGGATACGCAGTATTTT. Protein: CASSPLGQSGGDTQYF.

This clone was observed a few times. The chain has TRBV5-6 and TRBJ2-1; the match to TRBD2 covers 13 bases. In germline, CDR1 is SGHDT, CDR2 YYEEEE. This CDR3 is built from 17 residues. V trimming: 0 bases; J trimming: 1 base; junction bases outside the gene matches: 1. Here the CDR3 DNA reads TGTGCCAGCAGCTTGGAGACTAGCGGGAGGTCCTACAATGAGCAGTTCTTC. Its protein product is CASSLETSGRSYNEQFF.

This clone has just a few counts. The genes are TRBV7-2 and TRBJ2-1; 9 nucleotides line up with TRBD1. Germline values: CDR1 SGHTA, CDR2 FQGNSA. The CDR3 runs to 15 residues. V was clipped by 5 bases and J by 5 bases; unmatched bases: 7. Here the CDR3 DNA reads TGTGCCAGCAGCCGAGAGGGACAGGGCGACAATGAGCAGTTCTTC. Translation: CASSREGQGDNEQFF. Together with reference TRBV7-2 and TRBJ2-1, the CDR3 gives the full variable domain: GAGVSQSPSNKVTEKGKDVELRCDPISGHTALYWYRQSLGQGLEFLIYFQGNSAPDKSGLPSDRFSAERTGGSVSTLTIQRTQQEDSAVYLCASSREGQGDNEQFFGPGTRLTVL.

This chain uses TRBV29-1 with TRBJ1-2, with D maybe TRBD1 (5 bases). Per the germline V gene, CDR1 is SQVTM and CDR2 is ANQGSEA. The CDR3 spans 10 residues. Trimming took off 3 bases at V and 10 bases at J, with 9 bases between the two ends. CDR3 sequence: CSVDRADYTF. DNA of the CDR3: TGCAGCGTTGACAGGGCTGACTACACCTTC.